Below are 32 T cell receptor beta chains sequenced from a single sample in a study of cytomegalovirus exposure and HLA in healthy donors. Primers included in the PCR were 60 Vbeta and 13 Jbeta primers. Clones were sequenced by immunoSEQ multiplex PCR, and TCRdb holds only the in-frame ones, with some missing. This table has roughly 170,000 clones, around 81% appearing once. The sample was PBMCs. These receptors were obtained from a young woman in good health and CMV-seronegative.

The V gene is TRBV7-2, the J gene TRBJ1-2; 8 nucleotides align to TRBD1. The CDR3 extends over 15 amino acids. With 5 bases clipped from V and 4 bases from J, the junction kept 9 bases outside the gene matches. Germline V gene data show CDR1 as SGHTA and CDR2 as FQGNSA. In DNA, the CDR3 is TGTGCCAGCAGCCTAGGACAGGGTTCATCCTATGGCTACACCTTC. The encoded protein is CASSLGQGSSYGYTF.

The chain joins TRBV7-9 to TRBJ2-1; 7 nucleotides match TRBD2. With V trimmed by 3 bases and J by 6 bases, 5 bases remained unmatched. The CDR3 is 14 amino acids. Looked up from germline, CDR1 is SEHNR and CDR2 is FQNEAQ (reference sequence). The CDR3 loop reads CASSFSSGFNEQFF. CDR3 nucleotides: TGTGCCAGCAGCTTCTCTAGCGGTTTCAATGAGCAGTTCTTC.

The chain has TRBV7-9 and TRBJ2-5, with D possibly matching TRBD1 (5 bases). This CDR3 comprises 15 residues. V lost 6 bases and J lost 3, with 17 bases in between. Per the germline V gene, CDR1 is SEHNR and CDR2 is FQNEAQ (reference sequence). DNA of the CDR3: TGTGCCAGCAGTTGGAGCAGGGTTGGGAAAGAGACCCAGTACTTC. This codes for CASSWSRVGKETQYF.

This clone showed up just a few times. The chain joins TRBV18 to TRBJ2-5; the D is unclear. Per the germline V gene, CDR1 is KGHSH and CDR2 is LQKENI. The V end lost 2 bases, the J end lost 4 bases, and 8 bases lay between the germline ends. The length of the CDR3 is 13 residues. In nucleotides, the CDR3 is TGTGCCAGCTCACCAGCCTCGGGAGAGACCCAGTACTTC. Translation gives CASSPASGETQYF. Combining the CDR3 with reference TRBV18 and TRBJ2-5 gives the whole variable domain NAGVMQNPRHLVRRRGQEARLRCSPMKGHSHVYWYRQLPEEGLKFMVYLQKENIIDESGMPKERFSAEFPKEGPSILRIQQVVRGDSAAYFCASSPASGETQYFGPGTRLLVL.

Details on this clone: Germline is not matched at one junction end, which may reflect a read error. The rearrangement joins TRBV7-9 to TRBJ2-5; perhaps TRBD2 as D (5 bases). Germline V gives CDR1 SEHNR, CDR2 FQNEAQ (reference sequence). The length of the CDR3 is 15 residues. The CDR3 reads CSSSLVLSGQETQYF. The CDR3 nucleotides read TGTTCCAGCAGCTTAGTTCTTTCGGGACAAGAGACCCAGTACTTC.

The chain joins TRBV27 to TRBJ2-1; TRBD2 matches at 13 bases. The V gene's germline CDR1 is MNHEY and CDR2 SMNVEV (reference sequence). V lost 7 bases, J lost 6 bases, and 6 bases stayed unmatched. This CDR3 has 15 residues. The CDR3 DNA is TGTGCCAGCAACCTGGGACTAGCGGGACTCAATGAGCAGTTCTTC. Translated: CASNLGLAGLNEQFF.

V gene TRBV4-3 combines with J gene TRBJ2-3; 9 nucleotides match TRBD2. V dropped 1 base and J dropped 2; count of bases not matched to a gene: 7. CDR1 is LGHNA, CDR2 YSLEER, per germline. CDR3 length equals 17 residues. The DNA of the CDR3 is TGCGCCAGCAGCCAAGGATCGGTAGCGGGGGTCACAGATACGCAGTATTTT. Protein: CASSQGSVAGVTDTQYF.

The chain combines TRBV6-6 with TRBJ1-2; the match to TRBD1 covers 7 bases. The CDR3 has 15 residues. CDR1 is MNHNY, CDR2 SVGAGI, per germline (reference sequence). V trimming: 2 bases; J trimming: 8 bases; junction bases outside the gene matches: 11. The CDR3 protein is CASSYLHRDSEGYTF. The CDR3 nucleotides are TGTGCCAGCAGTTACCTTCACCGGGACAGTGAGGGCTACACCTTC.

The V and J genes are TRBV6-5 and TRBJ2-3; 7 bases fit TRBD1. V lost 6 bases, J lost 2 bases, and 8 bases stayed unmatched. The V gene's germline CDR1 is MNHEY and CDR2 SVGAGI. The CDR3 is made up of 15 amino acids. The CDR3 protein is CASSEDRLNTDTQYF. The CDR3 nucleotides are TGTGCCAGCAGCGAGGACAGGCTCAACACAGATACGCAGTATTTT.

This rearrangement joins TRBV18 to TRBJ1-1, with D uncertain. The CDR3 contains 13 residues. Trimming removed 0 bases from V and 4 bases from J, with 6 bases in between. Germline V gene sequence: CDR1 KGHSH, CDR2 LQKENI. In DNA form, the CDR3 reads TGTGCCAGCTCACCACCGGGAGGCACTGAAGCTTTCTTT. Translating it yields CASSPPGGTEAFF. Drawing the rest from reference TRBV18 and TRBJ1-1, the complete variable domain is NAGVMQNPRHLVRRRGQEARLRCSPMKGHSHVYWYRQLPEEGLKFMVYLQKENIIDESGMPKERFSAEFPKEGPSILRIQQVVRGDSAAYFCASSPPGGTEAFFGQGTRLTVV.

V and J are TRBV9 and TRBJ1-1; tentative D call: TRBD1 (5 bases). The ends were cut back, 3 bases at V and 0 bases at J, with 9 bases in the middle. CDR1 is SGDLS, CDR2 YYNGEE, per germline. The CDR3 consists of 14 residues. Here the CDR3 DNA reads TGTGCCAGCAGCGACGGACATATGAACACTGAAGCTTTCTTT. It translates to CASSDGHMNTEAFF. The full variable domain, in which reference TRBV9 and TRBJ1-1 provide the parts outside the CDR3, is DSGVTQTPKHLITATGQRVTLRCSPRSGDLSVYWYQQSLDQGLQFLIQYYNGEERAKGNILERFSAQQFPDLHSELNLSSLELGDSALYFCASSDGHMNTEAFFGQGTRLTVV.

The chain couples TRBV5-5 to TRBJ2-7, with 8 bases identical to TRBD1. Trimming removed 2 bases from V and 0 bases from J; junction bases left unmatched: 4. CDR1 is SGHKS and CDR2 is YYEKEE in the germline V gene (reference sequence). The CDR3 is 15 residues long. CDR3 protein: CASSLTDRVSYEQYF. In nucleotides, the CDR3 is TGTGCCAGCAGCTTAACGGACAGGGTCTCCTACGAGCAGTACTTC. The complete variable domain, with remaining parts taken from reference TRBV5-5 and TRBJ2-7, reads DAGVTQSPTHLIKTRGQQVTLRCSPISGHKSVSWYQQVLGQGPQFIFQYYEKEERGRGNFPDRFSARQFPNYSSELNVNALLLGDSALYLCASSLTDRVSYEQYFGPGTRLTVT.

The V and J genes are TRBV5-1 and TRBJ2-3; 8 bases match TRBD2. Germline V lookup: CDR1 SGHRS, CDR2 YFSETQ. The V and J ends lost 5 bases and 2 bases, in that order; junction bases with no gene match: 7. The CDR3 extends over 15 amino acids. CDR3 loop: CASRIGGRITDTQYF. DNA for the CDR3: TGCGCCAGCAGGATTGGCGGGAGGATCACAGATACGCAGTATTTT.

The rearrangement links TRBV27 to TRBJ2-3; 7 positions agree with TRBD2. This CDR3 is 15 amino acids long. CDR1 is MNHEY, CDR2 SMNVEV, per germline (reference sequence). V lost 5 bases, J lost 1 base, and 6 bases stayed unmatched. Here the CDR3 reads CASSGGGGGTDTQYF. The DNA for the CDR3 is TGTGCCAGCAGTGGTGGGGGGGGTGGCACAGATACGCAGTATTTT.

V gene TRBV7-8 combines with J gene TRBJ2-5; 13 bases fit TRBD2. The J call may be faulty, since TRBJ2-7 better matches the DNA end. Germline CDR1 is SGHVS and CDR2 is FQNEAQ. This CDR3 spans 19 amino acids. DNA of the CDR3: TGTGCCAGCAGCTTAGGGGGACTAGCGGGGATAATCTACCCCTACGAGCAGTACTTC. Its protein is CASSLGGLAGIIYPYEQYF.

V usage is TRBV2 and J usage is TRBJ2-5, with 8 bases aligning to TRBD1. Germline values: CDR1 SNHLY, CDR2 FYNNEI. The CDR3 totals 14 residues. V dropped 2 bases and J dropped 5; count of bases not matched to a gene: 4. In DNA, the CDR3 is TGTGCCAGCAGTGAACAGGGGGCTCTTGAGACCCAGTACTTC. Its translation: CASSEQGALETQYF.

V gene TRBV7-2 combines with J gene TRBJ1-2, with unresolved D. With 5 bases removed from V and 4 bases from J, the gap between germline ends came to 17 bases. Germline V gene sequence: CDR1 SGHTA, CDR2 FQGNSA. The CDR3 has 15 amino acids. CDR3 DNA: TGTGCCAGCAGCCCTCTGGGCGAAGGGAGCTATGGCTACACCTTC. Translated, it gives CASSPLGEGSYGYTF.

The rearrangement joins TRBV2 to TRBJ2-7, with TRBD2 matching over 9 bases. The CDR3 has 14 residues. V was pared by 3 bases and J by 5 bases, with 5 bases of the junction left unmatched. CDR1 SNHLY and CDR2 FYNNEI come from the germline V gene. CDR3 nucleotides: TGTGCCAGCAGTGACGGTAGCGGGAGCCACGAGCAGTACTTC. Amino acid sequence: CASSDGSGSHEQYF.

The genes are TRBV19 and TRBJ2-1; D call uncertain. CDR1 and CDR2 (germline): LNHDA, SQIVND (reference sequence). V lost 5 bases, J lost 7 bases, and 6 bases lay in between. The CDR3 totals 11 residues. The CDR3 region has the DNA TGTGCCAGTAGTTCTTTTAATGAGCAGTTCTTC. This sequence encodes CASSSFNEQFF.

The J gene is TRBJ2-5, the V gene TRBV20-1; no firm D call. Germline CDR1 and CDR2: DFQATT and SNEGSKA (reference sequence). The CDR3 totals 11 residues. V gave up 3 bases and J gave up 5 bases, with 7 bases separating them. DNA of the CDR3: TGCAGTGCTAGTCCGAGCGAGACCCAGTACTTC. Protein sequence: CSASPSETQYF.

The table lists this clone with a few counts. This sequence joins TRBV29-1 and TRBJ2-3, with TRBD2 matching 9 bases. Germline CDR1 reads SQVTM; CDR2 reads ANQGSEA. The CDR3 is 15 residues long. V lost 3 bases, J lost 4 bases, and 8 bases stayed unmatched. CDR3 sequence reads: CSVDRRGGSADTQYF. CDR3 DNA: TGCAGCGTTGATCGGCGGGGGGGGTCGGCAGATACGCAGTATTTT.

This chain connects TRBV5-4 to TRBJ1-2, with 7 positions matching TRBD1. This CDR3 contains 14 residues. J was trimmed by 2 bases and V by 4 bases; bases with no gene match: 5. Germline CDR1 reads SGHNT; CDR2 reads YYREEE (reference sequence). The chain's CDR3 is CASSPGQDNYGYTF. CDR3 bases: TGTGCCAGCAGCCCCGGACAGGACAACTATGGCTACACCTTC.

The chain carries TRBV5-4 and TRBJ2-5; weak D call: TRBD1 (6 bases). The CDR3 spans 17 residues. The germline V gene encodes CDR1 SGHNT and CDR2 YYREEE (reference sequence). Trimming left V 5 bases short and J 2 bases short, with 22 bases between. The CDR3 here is CASRPRSGTQIQETQYF. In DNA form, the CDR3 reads TGTGCCAGCAGGCCACGATCCGGGACACAGATTCAAGAGACCCAGTACTTC.

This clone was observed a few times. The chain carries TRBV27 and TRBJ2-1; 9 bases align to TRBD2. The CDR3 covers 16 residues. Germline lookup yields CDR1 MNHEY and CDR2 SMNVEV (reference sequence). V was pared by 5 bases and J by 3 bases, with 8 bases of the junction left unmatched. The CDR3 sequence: CASSRAPTSGYNEQFF. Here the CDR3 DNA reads TGTGCCAGCAGTCGCGCCCCGACTAGCGGCTACAATGAGCAGTTCTTC.

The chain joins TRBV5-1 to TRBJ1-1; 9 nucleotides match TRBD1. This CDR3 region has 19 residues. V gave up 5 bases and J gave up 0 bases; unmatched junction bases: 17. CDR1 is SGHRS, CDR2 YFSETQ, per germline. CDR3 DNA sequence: TGCGCCAGCAGACAAATAAAGTCAGACAGGGGGGGTATGAACACTGAAGCTTTCTTT. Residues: CASRQIKSDRGGMNTEAFF.

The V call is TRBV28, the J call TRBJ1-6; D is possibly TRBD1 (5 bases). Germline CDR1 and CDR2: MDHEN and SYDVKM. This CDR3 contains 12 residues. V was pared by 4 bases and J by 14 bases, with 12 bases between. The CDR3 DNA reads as TGTGCCAGCAGTTCAAACAGGTGGGCCCTCCACTTT. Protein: CASSSNRWALHF.

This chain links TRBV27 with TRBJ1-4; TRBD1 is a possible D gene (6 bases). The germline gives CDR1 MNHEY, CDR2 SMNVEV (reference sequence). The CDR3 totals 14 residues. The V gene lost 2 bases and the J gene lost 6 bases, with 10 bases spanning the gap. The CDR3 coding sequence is TGTGCCAGCAGTTTACTGGGGGCGGATGAAAAACTGTTTTTT. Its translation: CASSLLGADEKLFF.

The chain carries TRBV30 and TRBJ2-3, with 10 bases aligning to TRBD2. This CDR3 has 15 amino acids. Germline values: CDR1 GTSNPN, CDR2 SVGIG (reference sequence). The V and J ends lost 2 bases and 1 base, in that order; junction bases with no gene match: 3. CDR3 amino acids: CAWSTGLAGTDTQYF. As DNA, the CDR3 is TGTGCCTGGAGTACCGGACTAGCGGGCACAGATACGCAGTATTTT.

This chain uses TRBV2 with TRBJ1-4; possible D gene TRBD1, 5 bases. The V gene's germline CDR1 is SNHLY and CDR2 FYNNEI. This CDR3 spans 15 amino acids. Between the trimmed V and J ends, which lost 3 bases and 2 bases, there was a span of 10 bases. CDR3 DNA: TGTGCCAGCAGTGATAGGGGTACCACTAATGAAAAACTGTTTTTT. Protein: CASSDRGTTNEKLFF.

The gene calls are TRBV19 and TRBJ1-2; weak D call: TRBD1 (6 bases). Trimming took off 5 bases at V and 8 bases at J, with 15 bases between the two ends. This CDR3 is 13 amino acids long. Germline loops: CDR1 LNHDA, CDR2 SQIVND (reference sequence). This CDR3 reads CASSFGQRQGYTF. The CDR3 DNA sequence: TGTGCCAGTAGTTTCGGACAGAGGCAAGGCTACACCTTC.

DNA for the CDR3: TGTGCCAGCAGCCGCGGGGGGGCCTACACCGGGGAGCTGTTTTTT. As protein: CASSRGGAYTGELFF. The chain has TRBV5-8 and TRBJ2-2; 9 bases fit TRBD2. Germline loops: CDR1 SGHTS, CDR2 YDEGEE. The CDR3 length is 15 residues. Trimming removed 4 bases from V and 3 bases from J; junction bases left unmatched: 4.

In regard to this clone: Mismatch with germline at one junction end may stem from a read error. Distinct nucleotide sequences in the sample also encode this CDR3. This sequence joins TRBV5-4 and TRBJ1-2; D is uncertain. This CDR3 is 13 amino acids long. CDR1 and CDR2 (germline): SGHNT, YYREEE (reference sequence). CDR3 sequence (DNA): TGCGCCACGTTGACCGGGCAGGCGGGTGGCTACACCTTC. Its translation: CATLTGQAGGYTF. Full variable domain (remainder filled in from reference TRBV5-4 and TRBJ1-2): ETGVTQSPTHLIKTRGQQVTLRCSSQSGHNTVSWYQQALGQGPQFIFQYYREEENGRGNFPPRFSGLQFPNYSSELNVNALELDDSALYLCATLTGQAGGYTFGSGTRLTVV.